This record looks at one T cell receptor (beta chain) sequence and its context. These data are taken from a study of blood T cell repertoires in COVID-19. Across the study: PBMCs, B-cell-depleted T cells, or T cells were the source of the cDNA or gDNA that made up the material.

The CDR3 is 13 residues long. Trimming shortened V by 7 bases and J by 4 bases, and 8 bases separated the two germline ends. Germline CDR1 SNHLY, CDR2 FYNNEI. Sequenced by immunoSEQ multiplex PCR; TCRdb stores in-frame clones only, minus some. The sample consists of around 300,000 clones, 86% of them appearing once. Sequences were obtained from peripheral blood. The receptor's source is a woman in her thirties with active or convalescent COVID-19. The rearrangement joins TRBV2 to TRBJ1-6; D gene uncertain. CDR3 in amino acids: CASKGGYNSPLHF. The CDR3, as DNA: TGTGCCAGCAAGGGAGGGTATAATTCACCCCTCCACTTT.